This T cell receptor (beta chain) came from a study of T cell responses to AZD1222 COVID-19 vaccine. V lost 3 bases and J lost 3, with 15 bases in between. The CDR3 totals 16 residues. The V gene's germline CDR1 is SGHDT and CDR2 YYEEEE. This clone appeared a few times. Its specificity is not known. TCRdb keeps only in-frame clones here, not all; method: immunoSEQ multiplex PCR. The sample includes around 120,000 clones, roughly 91% seen only once; the top ten take 4% to 6%. It was second doses at about 4 or about 12 weeks that were pooled. Study findings and constraints: The CD4 TCRs associated with vaccination extended across spike and predominated at 160-218 and 743-854. A rise in Spike-specific TCR breadth and depth followed two AZD1222 doses. There were repertoire samples only from the period after the peak T cell response.

This TCR was recovered from an adult who received the AZD1222 COVID-19 vaccine. The sample was peripheral blood, taken 28 days after the second AZD1222 dose. The J gene is TRBJ1-4, the V gene TRBV5-6, with D possibly matching TRBD1 (5 bases). The CDR3: CASSYGPLGANEKLFF. For the CDR3, the DNA is TGTGCCAGCAGCTACGGGCCATTGGGGGCTAATGAAAAACTGTTTTTT.